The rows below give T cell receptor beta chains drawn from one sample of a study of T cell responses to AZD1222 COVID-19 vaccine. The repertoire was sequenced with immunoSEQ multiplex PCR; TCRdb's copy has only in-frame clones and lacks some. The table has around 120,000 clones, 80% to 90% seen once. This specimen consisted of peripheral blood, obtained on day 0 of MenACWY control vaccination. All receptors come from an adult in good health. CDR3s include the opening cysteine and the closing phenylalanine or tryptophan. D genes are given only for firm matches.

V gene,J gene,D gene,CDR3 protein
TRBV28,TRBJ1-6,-,CASTRPAATYNSPLHF
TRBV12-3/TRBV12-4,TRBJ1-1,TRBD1,CASSFQGDTEAFF
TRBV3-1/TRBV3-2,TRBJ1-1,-,CASSQGSGRTEAFF
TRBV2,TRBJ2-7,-,CASKLDSFAYEQYF
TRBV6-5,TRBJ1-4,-,CASSYSGGEKLFF
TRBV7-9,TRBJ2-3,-,CASSLGWGDGTDTQYF
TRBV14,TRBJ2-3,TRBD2,CASSQGWTSGGATDTQYF
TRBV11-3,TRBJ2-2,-,CASSFGSGRANTGELFF
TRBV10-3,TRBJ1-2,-,CAISDLGNYGYTF
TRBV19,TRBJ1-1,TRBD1,CASSIRGLNTEAFF
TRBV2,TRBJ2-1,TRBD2,CASRAGSGGAFHEQFF
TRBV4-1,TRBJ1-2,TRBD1,CASSPWDRVSYGYTF
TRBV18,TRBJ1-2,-,CASSPPAGAYGYTF
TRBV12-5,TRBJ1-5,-,CASGLDEVTQHF
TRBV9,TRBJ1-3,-,CASSVDYRRGYSGNTIYF
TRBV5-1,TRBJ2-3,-,CASGDAGTPSGDTQYF
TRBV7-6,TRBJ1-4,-,CASSTLTGRTNEKLFF
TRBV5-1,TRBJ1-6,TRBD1,CASSLGQGVGSPLHF
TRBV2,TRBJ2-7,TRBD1,CASSYRGTGNEQYF
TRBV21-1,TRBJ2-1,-,CASKGRPGLECAYNEQFF
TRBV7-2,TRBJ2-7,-,CASSLGQGFYEQYF
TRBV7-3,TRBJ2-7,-,CASSLSGGGYEQYF
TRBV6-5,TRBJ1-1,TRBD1,CASSPGTGTNTEAFF
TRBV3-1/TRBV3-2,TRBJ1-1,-,CASSQDRRAMNTEAFF
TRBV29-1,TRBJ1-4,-,CSVGGTYDEKLFF
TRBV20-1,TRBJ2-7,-,CSARSSEEQYF
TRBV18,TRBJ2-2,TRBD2,CASSPLAGGELFF
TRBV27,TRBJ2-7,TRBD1,CASRATGGTYEQYF
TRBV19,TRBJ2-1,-,CASSSGPGGTYNEQFF
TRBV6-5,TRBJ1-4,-,CASSYSSHPNEKLFF
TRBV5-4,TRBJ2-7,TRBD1,CASSLGQGIAYEQYF
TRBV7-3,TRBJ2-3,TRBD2,CASSILAGASTDTQYF
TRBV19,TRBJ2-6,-,CASSIDPWANVLTF
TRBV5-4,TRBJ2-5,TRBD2,CASSPEVGGAGETQYF
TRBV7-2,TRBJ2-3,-,CASSSAARRDTQYF
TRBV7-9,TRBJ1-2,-,CASSLSNYGYTF
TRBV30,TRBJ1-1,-,CAWKYSRNTEAFF
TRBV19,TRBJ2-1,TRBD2,CASRRTSGGAGQFF
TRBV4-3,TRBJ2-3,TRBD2,CASSQEGASGGYSTDTQYF
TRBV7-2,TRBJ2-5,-,CASSFMGAKETQYF
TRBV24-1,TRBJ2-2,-,CATSDEGLNTGELFF
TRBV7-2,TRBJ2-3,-,CASSLSLGRSTDTQYF
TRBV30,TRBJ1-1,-,CAWLGPRNYLNTEAFF
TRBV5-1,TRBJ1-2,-,CASSLHGQDYGYTF
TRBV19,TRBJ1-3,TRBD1,CASSSLNRGSSGNTIYF
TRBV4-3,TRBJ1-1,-,CASSLATGGATEAFF
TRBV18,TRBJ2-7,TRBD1,CASSDRDRGTYEQYF
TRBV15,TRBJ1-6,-,CATSRDRGVSGSPLHF
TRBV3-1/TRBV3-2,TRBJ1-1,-,CASSHTGFAEAFF
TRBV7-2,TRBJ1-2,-,CASSGGFQIRYGYTF
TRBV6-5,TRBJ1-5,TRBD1,CASSPTGGDQPQHF
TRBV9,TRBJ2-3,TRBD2,CASSVGGLARTDTQYF
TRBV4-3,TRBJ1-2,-,CASSQLTQGNYGYTF
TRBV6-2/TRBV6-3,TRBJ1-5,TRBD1,CASSPQGAGNQPQHF